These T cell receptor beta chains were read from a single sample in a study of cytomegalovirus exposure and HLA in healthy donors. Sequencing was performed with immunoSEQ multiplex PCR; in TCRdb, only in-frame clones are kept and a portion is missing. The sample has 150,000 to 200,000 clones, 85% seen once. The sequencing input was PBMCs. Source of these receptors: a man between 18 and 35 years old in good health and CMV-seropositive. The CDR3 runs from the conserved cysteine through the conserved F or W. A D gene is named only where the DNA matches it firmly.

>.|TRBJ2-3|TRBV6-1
TGTGCCAGCAAATTGACAGGTCGGGGCACAGATACGCAGTATTTT
CASKLTGRGTDTQYF
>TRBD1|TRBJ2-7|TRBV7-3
TGTGCCAGCAGCCTCGACAGGGACCACGAGCAGTACTTC
CASSLDRDHEQYF
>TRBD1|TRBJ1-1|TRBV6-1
TGTGCCAGCAGTGTGACAGGGGGCACTGAAGCTTTCTTT
CASSVTGGTEAFF
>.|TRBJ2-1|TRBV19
TGTGCCAGTAGTATAGGTGGGCAGCCGTACAATGAGCAGTTCTTC
CASSIGGQPYNEQFF
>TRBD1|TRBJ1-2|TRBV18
TGTGCCAGCTCACCACAGGGGGCTAACGGCTACACCTTC
CASSPQGANGYTF
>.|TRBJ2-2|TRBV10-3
TGTGCCATCAGTGAGAGGTTACAGGGAACCACCGGGGAGCTGTTTTTT
CAISERLQGTTGELFF
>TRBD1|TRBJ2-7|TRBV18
TGTGCCAGCTCTTCGACAGGGCGCGATAAAAGCTCCTACGAGCAGTACTTC
CASSSTGRDKSSYEQYF
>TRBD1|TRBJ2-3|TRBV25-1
TGTGCCGCCAGCGGACAGGGGGCAGATACGCAGTATTTT
CAASGQGADTQYF
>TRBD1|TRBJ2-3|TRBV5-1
TGCGCCAGCAGCTGGACAGGGGATCCTACAGATACGCAGTATTTT
CASSWTGDPTDTQYF
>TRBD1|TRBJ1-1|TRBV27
TGTGCCAGCAGCTATGGACAGGGGGCTGAAGCTTTCTTT
CASSYGQGAEAFF
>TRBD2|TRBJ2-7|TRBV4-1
TGCGCCAGCAGTTCTGGACTAGCCGCGAGCTCCTACGAGCAGTACTTC
CASSSGLAASSYEQYF